This section outlines one T cell receptor beta chain sequence together with its context. The sample belongs to a study of T-cell reconstitution after alpha-beta-depleted transplantation in children. The CDR3 consists of 13 residues. Per germline, CDR1 ENHRY and CDR2 SYGVKD. V dropped 6 bases and J dropped 6; count of bases not matched to a gene: 6. Using unique molecular identifiers, the investigators prepared the TCRbeta library. MiXCR, run by TCRdb on the PCR reads, gives a single entry per CDR3 protein. The repertoire includes hundreds of thousands of distinct CDR3 sequences, roughly 33% of them detected once, and 2% to 2.5% sits in the top ten.

The sequencing here drew on PBMCs from the stem cell graft donor, taken from the stem cell graft. The receptor comes from a human donor who donated a stem cell graft to a child with aplastic anemia. V is TRBV10-3 and J is TRBJ2-7, with TRBD1 matching 9 bases. CDR3 amino acids: CAIRGGTGSEQYV. For the CDR3, the DNA is TGTGCCATCAGGGGAGGGACAGGGTCCGAGCAGTACGTC.